These 25 T cell receptor beta chains originate from one sample sequenced in a study of OX40 agonist ivuxolimab in advanced cancers. Only in-frame clones appear in the TCRdb table, and some are missing; sequencing was by immunoSEQ multiplex PCR. The sample lists about 42,000 clones; 80% to 90% were seen once. Sample: CD4+ or CD8+ T cells sorted from blood, taken in a trial of the OX40 agonist ivuxolimab. All receptors derive from an adult with an advanced solid tumor such as melanoma, head and neck, liver or kidney cancer.

The rearrangement links TRBV7-2 to TRBJ1-5, with 9 bases fitting TRBD1. This CDR3 has 15 amino acids. The V and J ends lost 4 bases and 3 bases, in that order; junction bases with no gene match: 4. CDR1 SGHTA and CDR2 FQGNSA come from the germline V gene. The DNA of the CDR3 is TGTGCCAGCAGCTCCGGACAGGGGTTCAATCAGCCCCAGCATTTT. Translated: CASSSGQGFNQPQHF.

The CDR3 sequence: CASSLGYGGESRPEAFF. The DNA of the CDR3 is TGTGCCAGCAGCTTAGGTTACGGGGGGGAAAGCAGACCTGAAGCTTTCTTT. This rearrangement joins TRBV7-9 to TRBJ1-1; possible D gene TRBD1, 5 bases. The CDR3 sequence is 17 residues long. In germline, CDR1 is SEHNR, CDR2 FQNEAQ (reference sequence). V was clipped by 1 base and J by 6 bases, with 21 bases between them.

The gene calls are TRBV6-6 and TRBJ2-7, with D perhaps TRBD1 (6 bases). Per germline, CDR1 MNHNY and CDR2 SVGAGI (reference sequence). The ends were cut back, 0 bases at V and 1 base at J, with 13 bases in the middle. The CDR3 is made up of 16 amino acids. The CDR3 DNA reads as TGTGCCAGCAGTTACTCCCCCTATACAGGGTCCTACGAGCAGTACTTC. This gives the protein CASSYSPYTGSYEQYF.

The chain uses TRBV5-8 and TRBJ1-1; D gene ambiguous. Between the trimmed V and J ends, which lost 0 bases and 0 bases, there was a span of 6 bases. The germline gives CDR1 SGHTS, CDR2 YDEGEE. CDR3 length: 14 residues. CDR3 in DNA: TGTGCCAGCAGCTTGGGGGTCGTGAACACTGAAGCTTTCTTT. As protein: CASSLGVVNTEAFF.

V and J are TRBV7-9 and TRBJ1-3, with D unclear. V lost 1 base to trimming and J lost 0 bases, with 4 bases between them. CDR3 size: 14 residues. Germline values: CDR1 SEHNR, CDR2 FQNEAQ (reference sequence). The CDR3 coding sequence is TGTGCCAGCAGCTTAGACATCTCTGGAAACACCATATATTTT. Protein product: CASSLDISGNTIYF. Filled out from reference TRBV7-9 and TRBJ1-3, the complete variable domain reads DTGVSQNPRHKITKRGQNVTFRCDPISEHNRLYWYRQTLGQGPEFLTYFQNEAQLEKSRLLSDRFSAERPKGSFSTLEIQRTEQGDSAMYLCASSLDISGNTIYFGEGSWLTVV.

This chain links TRBV10-2 with TRBJ1-2; D remains unclear. The CDR3 is 13 amino acids. Trimming pared 5 bases from V and 6 bases from J, leaving 13 bases between. From germline, CDR1 is WSHSY and CDR2 SAAADI. CDR3 DNA sequence: TGCGCCAGCAGTCAGATTCGTATGAATGGCTACACCTTC. Its translation: CASSQIRMNGYTF.

The chain couples TRBV9 to TRBJ2-3, with 8 bases fitting TRBD1. The CDR3 has 14 residues. From germline, CDR1 is SGDLS and CDR2 YYNGEE. After removal of 4 bases from V and 3 bases from J, the junction contained 4 bases not matched to a gene. CDR3 sequence reads: CASSPRQGTDTQYF. CDR3 DNA sequence: TGTGCCAGCAGCCCGCGACAGGGGACAGATACGCAGTATTTT.

The gene calls are TRBV11-3 and TRBJ1-2, with D hard to call. Per germline, CDR1 SGHNT and CDR2 YENEEA. V lost 4 bases and J 0 bases, leaving 9 bases between the germline ends. CDR3 length equals 14 residues. The CDR3 nucleotides are TGTGCCAGCAGCTCGAGGAGGGCTAACTATGGCTACACCTTC. Its protein is CASSSRRANYGYTF.

The V call is TRBV25-1, the J call TRBJ2-5; TRBD2 might be the D (6 bases). Trimming cost V 6 bases and J 5 bases, with 13 bases left between them. This CDR3 is built from 13 residues. From germline, CDR1 is MGHDK and CDR2 SYGVNS. In DNA, the CDR3 is TGTGCCAGCAGAGAGGCGGGGCGGGAGACCCAGTACTTC. Protein product: CASREAGRETQYF.

The chain has TRBV27 and TRBJ2-5; D is ambiguous. The CDR3 is 11 amino acids. The germline CDR1 and CDR2 sequences are MNHEY and SMNVEV (reference sequence). V gave up 6 bases and J gave up 1 base, with 3 bases separating them. The CDR3 loop is CASRTQETQYF. DNA of the CDR3: TGTGCCAGCAGAACCCAAGAGACCCAGTACTTC.

V and J are TRBV5-8 and TRBJ2-6, with 8 bases that match TRBD2. The CDR3 length is 17 residues. Germline CDR1 SGHTS, CDR2 YDEGEE. Unmatched junction bases numbered 6, after V lost 0 bases and J lost 4 bases. CDR3 sequence (DNA): TGTGCCAGCAGCTTGGCCGGGAGGGCCACCGGGGCCAACGTCCTGACTTTC. It translates to CASSLAGRATGANVLTF.

The chain joins TRBV6-5 to TRBJ1-2; D unclear. The V and J ends lost 5 bases and 8 bases respectively, with 15 bases between them. CDR3 length equals 13 residues. Per germline, CDR1 MNHEY and CDR2 SVGAGI. CDR3 sequence (DNA): TGTGCCAGCAGTGAAGCCCGTTTGAGGGGCTACACCTTC. Amino acid sequence: CASSEARLRGYTF.

V gene TRBV5-6 combines with J gene TRBJ2-1, with 8 bases that match TRBD1. The CDR3 covers 15 residues. Germline trimming cut 2 bases from V and 2 bases from J; bases unmatched to any gene: 3. Per germline, CDR1 SGHDT and CDR2 YYEEEE. The CDR3 region is CASSLGQGPYNEQFF. As DNA, the CDR3 is TGTGCCAGCAGCTTAGGACAGGGACCCTACAATGAGCAGTTCTTC. Drawing the rest from reference TRBV5-6 and TRBJ2-1, the complete variable domain is DAGVTQSPTHLIKTRGQQVTLRCSPKSGHDTVSWYQQALGQGPQFIFQYYEEEERQRGNFPDRFSGHQFPNYSSELNVNALLLGDSALYLCASSLGQGPYNEQFFGPGTRLTVL.

The J gene is TRBJ2-7, the V gene TRBV5-3; D may be TRBD2 (5 bases). TRBV5-3 is treated as an ORF (open reading frame) with a function not yet certain. The CDR3 has 16 amino acids. V was trimmed by 7 bases and J by 2 bases, leaving 22 bases between them. CDR3 residues: CARAVNEGIQTYEQYF. CDR3 coding DNA: TGTGCCAGAGCGGTGAACGAGGGAATACAAACCTACGAGCAGTACTTC.

The chain has TRBV6-6 and TRBJ2-5; either TRBD1 or TRBD2 may supply D (5 bases each). This CDR3 contains 13 residues. Looked up from germline, CDR1 is MNHNY and CDR2 is SVGAGI (reference sequence). Trimming cost V 6 bases and J 4 bases, with 12 bases left between them. This chain's CDR3 is CASSPGRRETQYF. CDR3 nucleotide sequence: TGTGCCAGCAGCCCGGGACGCCGAGAGACCCAGTACTTC.

As DNA, the CDR3 is TGTGCCAGCAGTCCCTCGGGCCTACTCTACGAGCAGTACTTC. Protein sequence: CASSPSGLLYEQYF. The chain has TRBV6-1 and TRBJ2-7; no firm D call. The CDR3 is 14 residues long. The ends were cut back, 5 bases at V and 3 bases at J, with 14 bases in the middle. Germline V CDR1 and CDR2: MNHNS, SASEGT.

The CDR3: CASSLTSGRVDEQFF. Written as DNA, the CDR3 is TGTGCCAGCAGCCTGACTAGCGGGAGGGTCGATGAGCAGTTCTTC. The chain has TRBV7-2 and TRBJ2-1, with TRBD2 identical over 14 bases. The CDR3 has 15 residues. With 5 bases clipped from V and 8 bases from J, the junction kept 5 bases outside the gene matches. Germline CDR1 is SGHTA and CDR2 is FQGNSA.

CDR3 bases: TGTGCCAGCAGTCCCCCAACAAATACGCAGTATTTT. It is translated as CASSPPTNTQYF. This chain joins TRBV28 and TRBJ2-3; D is uncertain. From germline, CDR1 is MDHEN and CDR2 SYDVKM. V lost 5 bases, J lost 7 bases, and 10 bases lay in between. The CDR3 has 12 residues.

V is TRBV19 and J is TRBJ2-2; perhaps TRBD1 as D (6 bases). Germline V gene lookup returns CDR1 LNHDA and CDR2 SQIVND (reference sequence). This CDR3 is built from 12 residues. Between the trimmed V and J ends, which lost 8 bases and 6 bases, there was a span of 10 bases. The CDR3 nucleotides are TGTGCCAGTCTAAGGGGGTCCGGGGAGCTGTTTTTT. Protein: CASLRGSGELFF.

The chain combines TRBV11-2 with TRBJ2-3; 10 bases map to TRBD2. V lost 4 bases to trimming and J lost 2 bases; unmatched junction nucleotides: 3. This CDR3 has 15 amino acids. The germline CDR1 and CDR2 sequences are SGHAT and FQNNGV. The CDR3 sequence: CASSSGLADTDTQYF. The CDR3 region has the DNA TGTGCCAGCAGCTCTGGACTAGCGGACACAGATACGCAGTATTTT.

V gene TRBV19 combines with J gene TRBJ1-5, with TRBD1 matching 9 bases. V was pared by 3 bases and J by 6 bases, with 9 bases of the junction left unmatched. Germline V lookup: CDR1 LNHDA, CDR2 SQIVND (reference sequence). The CDR3 runs to 16 residues. The CDR3 loop reads CASSMLPGQGSQPQHF. In nucleotides, the CDR3 is TGTGCCAGTAGTATGCTTCCGGGACAGGGAAGTCAGCCCCAGCATTTT.

The rearrangement uses TRBV28 and TRBJ1-6; D might be TRBD1 (5 bases). With 5 bases removed from V and 2 bases from J, the gap between germline ends came to 13 bases. This CDR3 region has 16 residues. Germline-derived CDR1 and CDR2 are MDHEN and SYDVKM. The DNA for the CDR3 is TGTGCCAGCAGTCGCCCGGGGACTGCCTATAATTCACCCCTCCACTTT. Its translation is CASSRPGTAYNSPLHF.

The V call is TRBV7-2, the J call TRBJ2-5, with D maybe TRBD2 (6 bases). V lost 3 bases and J 5 bases, leaving 10 bases between the germline ends. Germline V gene data show CDR1 as SGHTA and CDR2 as FQGNSA. CDR3 length equals 13 residues. The CDR3 DNA follows: TGTGCCAGCAGCTTCGGAGGAGGGGAGACCCAGTACTTC. It yields the protein CASSFGGGETQYF.

The rearrangement joins TRBV7-6 to TRBJ1-4; TRBD1 might be the D (6 bases). The V gene's germline CDR1 is SGHVS and CDR2 FNYEAQ. Trimming stripped 5 bases from V and 4 bases from J, with 11 bases between. The CDR3 consists of 14 residues. The CDR3 coding sequence is TGTGCCAGCAGCGCGGACAGTTATAATGAAAAACTGTTTTTT. Amino acids: CASSADSYNEKLFF.

V and J are TRBV19 and TRBJ1-4; 8 bases agree with TRBD1. CDR3 length: 14 residues. With 6 bases clipped from V and 8 bases from J, the junction kept 8 bases outside the gene matches. Germline CDR1 and CDR2: LNHDA and SQIVND (reference sequence). The CDR3 region has the DNA TGTGCCAGTAGCGTCCAGGGGGCGATCGAAAAACTGTTTTTT. Its translation: CASSVQGAIEKLFF.